This T cell receptor (beta chain) was captured by sequencing in a study of shared clonotypes between healthy human individuals (TCRdb year 2020). For the study in its entirety: The cohort comprised a couple of women and a few men aged 18 to 49 years. Per donor, three plates each were used for CD4 naive and CD4 memory, two for CD8 naive, and one for CD8 memory. To estimate repertoire size and how much clonotype sharing occurs between individuals, the study deeply sequenced the blood TCR repertoires of about five healthy adults. Libraries were prepared and TCR repertoires were sequenced by different laboratories using diverse techniques, in order to increase sequencing depth and limit assay-specific biases. Leukapheresis yielded between about 0.85 and 9 billion PBMCs per donor.

TCR CDR3 regions were amplified from genomic DNA by multiplex PCR using the deep immunoSEQ assay. Extracted genomic DNA from each cell subset was spread evenly across all wells of several immunoSEQ 96-well plates, with each plate serving as a replicate. For sorted subsets, each replicate PCR was loaded with approximately 0.2 ug genomic DNA, equivalent to about 33,000 T cell genomes. The purified libraries were quantified using a Qubit 3.0 fluorometer, sized with a Bioanalyzer 2100, and then quantified again using the KAPA Library Quantification kit. Every immunoSEQ 96-well plate was sequenced on a separate single-read 150-cycle Illumina NextSeq 550 flow cell. In the original analysis: Because the immunoSEQ output included only junctional sequences and no quality scores, the filtering could not be the same as the filtering used for full-length reads. Sequences were annotated with PyIR, a Python wrapper for IgBLAST v1.9, and V/J genes and CDR3 were assigned using IMGT germline references. Reads with weak V/J assignments (E-value above 1e-6), missing CDR3, stop codons, out-of-frame junctions, or ambiguous translated residues were removed. V3J clonotypes were defined as sequences sharing an identical inferred V gene, J gene, and CDR3 amino acid sequence. The percentage overlap between two repertoires was calculated by dividing the number of shared unique clonotypes by the size of the smaller repertoire. Three approaches were used to assess repertoire richness: RTK rarefaction, the Chao1 estimator, and Recon v2.1 estimates of unobserved clonotypes. For all TCRbeta clonotypes obtained by the gDNA method from a handful of donors, generation probabilities were computed with OLGA. As stored in TCRdb, this immuneACCESS dataset retains in-frame rearrangements with V and J assigned. A fraction of the clones does not appear; measured against another copy, unresolved V genes explain less than half of the discrepancy, and the remainder lacks a known reason. That table gives V, J and clone size, and the DNA gave D and trimming. In this sample the table shows about 2.1 million clones, 85% to 95% of which occur a single time. Around 1.8% of the sample rests with the top ten.

As concerns this clone: This receptor's antigen is unknown. No per-base quality is available; no much larger clone lies one base away.

CD8 naive samples were obtained by positive selection for CCR7 among CD45RO-negative cells, yielding a CD45RA+CCR7+ population from which TemRA cells were excluded. The donors were healthy, HIV-negative adults with no recently reported acute infections or vaccinations. Only Caucasian adults living in Nashville, Tennessee, USA were represented among the donors. Blood was collected by leukapheresis, and PBMCs were isolated by Ficoll-Histopaque density gradient centrifugation and then cryopreserved in liquid nitrogen vapor phase. Analytical flow cytometry was used to check the purity and quantity of every magnetically sorted T cell population. Genomic DNA was isolated from each sorted fraction and quantified by UV absorbance on a Nanodrop 2000c. The CDR1 and CDR2 encoded by the germline V gene (reference sequence) are MNHNY and SVGAGI. For this chain, trimming is 0 bases at the V end and 2 bases at the J end, and the number of junction bases without a gene match is 3. From the cysteine up to the phenylalanine, the CDR3 has a length of 16 residues. The DNA shown is the 48-base CDR3, in frame from base 1.

Broad study findings and their caveats: Incomplete sequencing was indicated by rarefaction of sorted-subset datasets, despite the large sequencing depth. Sharing across four donors was observed for roughly 5.4% of naive CD4, over 3% of naive CD8, over 2% of memory CD4, and roughly 0.4% of memory CD8 clonotypes. Higher generation probabilities were observed for clonotypes shared by all four sorted-subset donors than for non-shared clonotypes. Only blood was sampled, and tissue TCR repertoires likely differ from those in blood. Naive subsets generally had larger estimated clonotype richness than memory subsets. Because the study included only a small number of donors, the genetic and exposure-history diversity represented was limited. Pairwise subsampling indicated that sequencing depth was expected to affect the degree of clonotype sharing among donors.

Specimen: naive CD8+ T cells from PBMCs. The label giving this sample's cell subset or site can be read as: CD45RA+CCR7+. The source of this sequence is a man between 18 and 29 years old in good health. Some clones in this sample may be carry-over from other donors' samples. The V and J genes are TRBV6-6 and TRBJ2-3; 9 bases in between match TRBD1. CDR3 sequence: CASSYSRTGATDTQYF. Read as DNA, the sequence is TGTGCCAGCAGTTACTCGAGGACAGGGGCCACAGATACGCAGTATTTT.